This TCR beta chain was identified during a study of early T cells in non-severe SARS-CoV-2 infection. On the study more broadly: Sequencing of unsorted whole blood was done on bulk RNA, leaving chains unpaired.

A note on this clonotype: What it recognizes is unknown.

Study-level points and caveats: CD4 and private specificities were missed by VDJdb matching, which favored anti-spike CD8 responses.

Individually, cDNA molecules had unique molecular identifiers attached to them. Using its own MiXCR run on the 5' RACE reads, TCRdb lists one record per CDR3 protein. The data contain tens of thousands of distinct CDR3 sequences, 12% of them singletons. The sample consisted of whole blood. The TCR was taken from an adult who was a healthcare worker with PCR-confirmed SARS-CoV-2 infection or an uninfected control (not recorded which).

The DNA of the CDR3 is TGTGCCAGCAGTCCGCCGGAACCTTTCACAGATACGCAGTATTTT. This sequence encodes CASSPPEPFTDTQYF. J is TRBJ2-3 and V is TRBV28; D unresolved. The CDR3 is 15 amino acids. Germline V gene data show CDR1 as MDHEN and CDR2 as SYDVKM. Trimming left V 5 bases short and J 2 bases short, with 14 bases between.